These T cell receptor beta chains were read from a single sample in a study of PD-1 blockade in classical Hodgkin lymphoma. Clones were read by immunoSEQ multiplex PCR, and TCRdb kept only the in-frame ones, dropping some. The table includes 100,000 or so clones, roughly 90% detected once. Sequencing used peripheral blood mononuclear cells (PBMCs), obtained before the second cycle of nivolumab. The receptors come from a human donor with classical Hodgkin lymphoma. The CDR3 runs from the conserved cysteine through the conserved F or W. Each record gives: clone size, D gene, J gene, V gene, CDR3 protein, CDR3 DNA. A D gene is named only where the DNA matches it firmly. Clone size is shown for a subset of rows, as once, few, many or a class of expanded clone.

clone_size: .; d_call: TRBD2; j_call: TRBJ2-3; v_call: TRBV9; cdr3_aa: CASSSRTSGGTSTDTQYF; cdr3_nt: TGTGCCAGCAGCTCCAGGACTAGCGGGGGAACTAGCACAGATACGCAGTATTTT
clone_size: .; d_call: TRBD1; j_call: TRBJ2-6; v_call: TRBV6-1; cdr3_aa: CASSVQGAGGANVLTF; cdr3_nt: TGTGCCAGCAGTGTCCAGGGGGCTGGTGGGGCCAACGTCCTGACTTTC
clone_size: .; d_call: TRBD1; j_call: TRBJ1-1; v_call: TRBV27; cdr3_aa: CASSLLPPGQGMNTEAFF; cdr3_nt: TGTGCCAGCAGTTTACTCCCCCCGGGACAGGGAATGAACACTGAAGCTTTCTTT
clone_size: .; d_call: .; j_call: TRBJ1-1; v_call: TRBV6-5; cdr3_aa: CASSYLTTTEAFF; cdr3_nt: TGTGCCAGCAGTTACCTGACTACAACTGAAGCTTTCTTT
clone_size: .; d_call: TRBD2; j_call: TRBJ2-3; v_call: TRBV10-1; cdr3_aa: CASSEPGLAGGIADTQYF; cdr3_nt: TGCGCCAGCAGTGAGCCGGGACTAGCGGGGGGCATCGCAGATACGCAGTATTTT
clone_size: .; d_call: .; j_call: TRBJ2-7; v_call: TRBV4-3; cdr3_aa: CASSQGILGSYEQYF; cdr3_nt: TGCGCCAGCAGCCAAGGGATCCTGGGCTCCTACGAGCAGTACTTC
clone_size: once; d_call: .; j_call: TRBJ2-2; v_call: TRBV5-4; cdr3_aa: CASSAIEGELFF; cdr3_nt: TGTGCCAGCAGCGCGATCGAAGGGGAGCTGTTTTTT
clone_size: .; d_call: TRBD1; j_call: TRBJ1-2; v_call: TRBV6-5; cdr3_aa: CASSSAGGWDGYTF; cdr3_nt: TGTGCCAGCAGTTCGGCAGGGGGCTGGGATGGCTACACCTTC
clone_size: .; d_call: TRBD1; j_call: TRBJ2-5; v_call: TRBV4-3; cdr3_aa: CASSHRDSKETQYF; cdr3_nt: TGCGCCAGCAGCCATCGGGACAGTAAAGAGACCCAGTACTTC
clone_size: .; d_call: TRBD1; j_call: TRBJ1-4; v_call: TRBV4-3; cdr3_aa: CASSQDIRTGLEKLFF; cdr3_nt: TGCGCCAGCAGCCAAGACATCCGGACAGGTCTAGAAAAACTGTTTTTT
clone_size: .; d_call: .; j_call: TRBJ2-7; v_call: TRBV30; cdr3_aa: CAWSALVGADYEQYF; cdr3_nt: TGTGCCTGGAGTGCACTAGTCGGGGCCGACTACGAGCAGTACTTC
clone_size: .; d_call: TRBD2; j_call: TRBJ2-4; v_call: TRBV27; cdr3_aa: CASSPGREWNIQYF; cdr3_nt: TGTGCCAGCAGTCCGGGGAGGGAATGGAACATTCAGTACTTC
clone_size: .; d_call: TRBD1; j_call: TRBJ1-2; v_call: TRBV6-6; cdr3_aa: CASSPDRVYGYTF; cdr3_nt: TGTGCCAGCAGTCCTGACAGGGTTTATGGCTACACCTTC
clone_size: .; d_call: TRBD1; j_call: TRBJ1-2; v_call: TRBV4-1; cdr3_aa: CASSQVEGADGYTF; cdr3_nt: TGCGCCAGCAGCCAAGTGGAGGGGGCGGATGGCTACACCTTC
clone_size: .; d_call: .; j_call: TRBJ2-7; v_call: TRBV7-3; cdr3_aa: CASSYPEPQRKEYF; cdr3_nt: TGTGCCAGCAGTTATCCTGAACCCCAACGTAAGGAGTACTTC
clone_size: once; d_call: .; j_call: TRBJ1-5; v_call: TRBV11-2; cdr3_aa: CASSLDYSQPQHF; cdr3_nt: TGTGCCAGCAGCTTAGACTACAGCCAGCCCCAGCATTTT
clone_size: .; d_call: TRBD1; j_call: TRBJ2-1; v_call: TRBV7-9; cdr3_aa: CASRLGQGTIDEQFF; cdr3_nt: TGTGCCAGCAGACTCGGACAGGGAACAATCGATGAGCAGTTCTTC
clone_size: .; d_call: TRBD1; j_call: TRBJ1-1; v_call: TRBV9; cdr3_aa: CASSVSGGMSTEAFF; cdr3_nt: TGTGCCAGCAGCGTCTCAGGGGGGATGTCCACTGAAGCTTTCTTT
clone_size: once; d_call: TRBD1; j_call: TRBJ1-1; v_call: TRBV5-6; cdr3_aa: CASSFDRGRGNTEAFF; cdr3_nt: TGTGCCAGCAGCTTTGACAGGGGGCGAGGGAACACTGAAGCTTTCTTT
clone_size: .; d_call: TRBD1; j_call: TRBJ1-1; v_call: TRBV9; cdr3_aa: CASSVGKTGSFGAFF; cdr3_nt: TGTGCCAGCAGCGTAGGGAAGACAGGGTCGTTCGGAGCTTTCTTT
clone_size: .; d_call: .; j_call: TRBJ1-4; v_call: TRBV5-4; cdr3_aa: CASSLGAATNEKLFF; cdr3_nt: TGTGCCAGCAGCCTGGGGGCCGCAACTAATGAAAAACTGTTTTTT
clone_size: .; d_call: .; j_call: TRBJ2-1; v_call: TRBV4-3; cdr3_aa: CASSQSSVDNEQFF; cdr3_nt: TGCGCCAGCAGCCAATCTAGCGTCGACAATGAGCAGTTCTTC
clone_size: .; d_call: TRBD1; j_call: TRBJ2-5; v_call: TRBV7-9; cdr3_aa: CASSLARTGGESQETQYF; cdr3_nt: TGTGCCAGCAGCTTAGCGCGGACAGGGGGGGAGAGCCAAGAGACCCAGTACTTC
clone_size: .; d_call: TRBD1; j_call: TRBJ1-1; v_call: TRBV30; cdr3_aa: CAWNPGQLLWDTEAFF; cdr3_nt: TGTGCCTGGAACCCGGGACAGCTACTTTGGGACACTGAAGCTTTCTTT
clone_size: .; d_call: .; j_call: TRBJ1-2; v_call: TRBV6-5; cdr3_aa: CASSYSAGGYTF; cdr3_nt: TGTGCCAGCAGTTACTCGGCAGGGGGCTACACCTTC
clone_size: .; d_call: TRBD1; j_call: TRBJ1-1; v_call: TRBV5-1; cdr3_aa: CASNPGTGGEDTEAFF; cdr3_nt: TGCGCCAGCAACCCCGGGACAGGGGGCGAAGACACTGAAGCTTTCTTT
clone_size: few; d_call: .; j_call: TRBJ2-7; v_call: TRBV6-5; cdr3_aa: CASSPGGSGEQYF; cdr3_nt: TGTGCCAGCAGTCCAGGAGGTTCGGGGGAGCAGTACTTC
clone_size: .; d_call: .; j_call: TRBJ1-4; v_call: TRBV9; cdr3_aa: CASSPSGVTNEKLFF; cdr3_nt: TGTGCCAGCAGCCCCTCCGGAGTTACTAATGAAAAACTGTTTTTT
clone_size: once; d_call: .; j_call: TRBJ2-2; v_call: TRBV30; cdr3_aa: CAWRAGYTGELFF; cdr3_nt: TGTGCCTGGAGGGCAGGGTACACCGGGGAGCTGTTTTTT